Below, 30 T cell receptor beta chains from the same sample are listed, as sequenced in a study of T cell responses to AZD1222 COVID-19 vaccine. Using immunoSEQ multiplex PCR, the repertoire was profiled, and TCRdb retains in-frame clones only, with some absent. The sample shows approximately 110,000 clones, approximately 89% of them seen only once. This specimen consisted of peripheral blood, obtained 28 days after the second AZD1222 dose. All receptors come from an adult who received the AZD1222 COVID-19 vaccine.

CDR3 amino acids: CSVPQTGFEAFF. The CDR3 coding sequence is TGCAGCGTTCCTCAAACAGGGTTTGAAGCTTTCTTT. The J gene is TRBJ1-1, the V gene TRBV29-1, with a tentative D call TRBD1 (6 bases). Germline V gene data show CDR1 as SQVTM and CDR2 as ANQGSEA. Trimming left V 5 bases short and J 7 bases short, with 14 bases between. This CDR3 spans 12 amino acids.

V usage is TRBV3-1 (or the pseudogene TRBV3-2) and J usage is TRBJ1-1, with D unclear. The V gene's germline CDR1 is LGHDT and CDR2 YNNKEL (reference sequence). V was trimmed by 0 bases and J by 7 bases, leaving 9 bases between them. This CDR3 is 13 amino acids long. CDR3 DNA sequence: TGTGCCAGCAGCCAAGAACTACGCCTTGAAGCTTTCTTT. Residues: CASSQELRLEAFF.

This chain uses TRBV14 with TRBJ2-2, with a weak D call TRBD1 (6 bases). The CDR3 spans 16 residues. Germline CDR1 is SGHDN and CDR2 is FVKESK. V was pared by 2 bases and J by 1 base, with 11 bases between. CDR3 sequence: CASSQLWGRNTGELFF. The CDR3 nucleotides are TGTGCCAGCAGCCAATTATGGGGGCGGAACACCGGGGAGCTGTTTTTT.

The chain joins TRBV4-3 to TRBJ1-2; the D gene is possibly TRBD1 (5 bases). Germline loops: CDR1 LGHNA, CDR2 YSLEER. V lost 0 bases and J lost 0, with 11 bases in between. The CDR3 has 16 residues. Written as DNA, the CDR3 is TGCGCCAGCAGCCAAGAGGGGGTAGGGCCTAACTATGGCTACACCTTC. This translates into CASSQEGVGPNYGYTF.

The chain combines TRBV30 with TRBJ1-5; D gene ambiguous. The CDR3 consists of 10 residues. The V gene lost 4 bases and the J gene lost 6 bases, with 4 bases spanning the gap. Germline loops: CDR1 GTSNPN, CDR2 SVGIG (reference sequence). CDR3 bases: TGTGCCTGGAAGGGTCAGCCCCAGCATTTT. Its protein is CAWKGQPQHF.

This rearrangement joins TRBV6-5 to TRBJ2-7; D unclear. The CDR3 runs to 13 residues. In germline, CDR1 is MNHEY, CDR2 SVGAGI. The V end lost 2 bases, the J end lost 2 bases, and 7 bases lay between the germline ends. The CDR3 is CASSYAPPYEQYF. The CDR3 nucleotides read TGTGCCAGCAGTTACGCACCTCCCTACGAGCAGTACTTC.

The V gene is TRBV18, the J gene TRBJ2-3; D might be TRBD2 (6 bases). The V and J ends lost 4 bases and 5 bases respectively, with 10 bases between them. CDR3 size: 13 residues. Germline V CDR1 and CDR2: KGHSH, LQKENI. The CDR3 is CASSLRTIDTQYF. Written as DNA, the CDR3 is TGTGCCAGCTCACTTAGGACTATAGATACGCAGTATTTT.

This clone was seen just once. This chain connects TRBV19 to TRBJ1-2, with D possibly matching TRBD1 (5 bases). Trimming took 7 bases from V and 4 from J, leaving 16 bases between them. The CDR3 contains 14 residues. Germline V gene sequence: CDR1 LNHDA, CDR2 SQIVND (reference sequence). CDR3: CASTKSGASYGYTF. CDR3 DNA sequence: TGTGCCAGTACGAAGTCCGGGGCCTCCTATGGCTACACCTTC.

The chain uses TRBV5-4 and TRBJ2-1, with D perhaps TRBD1 (5 bases). Deletions cut 1 base from V and 5 bases from J, with 10 bases between. The CDR3 spans 14 residues. Per germline, CDR1 SGHNT and CDR2 YYREEE (reference sequence). For the CDR3, the DNA is TGTGCCAGCAGCTTGTTATGGGGCGACAATGAGCAGTTCTTC. Translating gives CASSLLWGDNEQFF.

V usage is TRBV12-3 or TRBV12-4 and J usage is TRBJ1-1, with D tentatively TRBD1 (6 bases). Trimming stripped 8 bases from V and 4 bases from J, with 14 bases between. The length of the CDR3 is 13 residues. Written as DNA, the CDR3 is TGTGCCAGCGGGGGCCGTGTCGGCACTGAAGCTTTCTTT. Amino acid sequence: CASGGRVGTEAFF.

The chain is built from TRBV6-5 and TRBJ1-6; TRBD1 might be the D (5 bases). This CDR3 comprises 14 residues. Germline CDR1 and CDR2: MNHEY and SVGAGI. Trimming pared 8 bases from V and 10 bases from J, leaving 18 bases between. Here the CDR3 DNA reads TGTGCCAGCTCCCCGGGCAGGGTAGGCTCACCCCTCCACTTT. It codes for CASSPGRVGSPLHF.

The J gene is TRBJ1-1, the V gene TRBV27, with TRBD1 matching 9 bases. The trim removed 4 bases at V and 0 bases at J, leaving 3 bases unmatched. In germline, CDR1 is MNHEY, CDR2 SMNVEV (reference sequence). The CDR3 extends over 15 amino acids. CDR3 bases: TGTGCCAGCAGTTCCGGGGACAGGGTGAACACTGAAGCTTTCTTT. Translated: CASSSGDRVNTEAFF.

V gene TRBV24-1 combines with J gene TRBJ2-3; D is undetermined. CDR1 and CDR2 (germline): KGHDR, SFDVKD. Trimming removed 3 bases at V and 7 bases at J, with 10 bases between. The CDR3 contains 13 residues. CDR3: CATSDPPGYTQYF. CDR3 sequence (DNA): TGTGCCACCAGTGATCCTCCCGGATATACGCAGTATTTT.

This rearrangement joins TRBV6-2 or TRBV6-3 to TRBJ1-1; D gene ambiguous. The CDR3 is 13 residues long. V was pared by 4 bases and J by 11 bases, with 17 bases between. Germline V gene data show CDR1 as MNHEY and CDR2 as SVGEGT. The CDR3 DNA is TGTGCCAGCAGTTGGACTGCCAGTATGATCGCTTTCTTT. It is translated as CASSWTASMIAFF.

The V call is TRBV6-5, the J call TRBJ2-1, with TRBD1 matching 8 bases. Germline V gives CDR1 MNHEY, CDR2 SVGAGI. The CDR3 sequence is 13 residues long. With V trimmed by 4 bases and J by 5 bases, 1 base remained unmatched. DNA for the CDR3: TGTGCCAGCAGTTTGACAGGGGACAATGAGCAGTTCTTC. It yields the protein CASSLTGDNEQFF.

The chain joins TRBV28 to TRBJ1-2, with D tentatively TRBD1 (5 bases). The V and J ends lost 3 bases and 3 bases respectively, with 8 bases between them. Germline assignment: CDR1 MDHEN and CDR2 SYDVKM. The CDR3 runs 13 residues. CDR3 in DNA: TGTGCCAGCAGTTTGCAGGGACACTATGGCTACACCTTC. This encodes CASSLQGHYGYTF.

In its sample, this clone was seen a few times. The chain recombines TRBV5-1 with TRBJ2-7; 7 bases align to TRBD1. The germline gives CDR1 SGHRS, CDR2 YFSETQ. The CDR3 is 14 residues long. V lost 2 bases, J lost 2 bases, and 4 bases stayed unmatched. In nucleotides, the CDR3 is TGCGCCAGCAGCTTCTGGACAGGCCCCTACGAGCAGTACTTC. As protein: CASSFWTGPYEQYF.

The rearrangement joins TRBV11-2 to TRBJ2-1, with 8 bases matching TRBD2. Germline loops: CDR1 SGHAT, CDR2 FQNNGV. Losses at the gene ends were 7 bases for V and 7 bases for J; bases not matched to a gene: 12. This CDR3 comprises 15 residues. The CDR3 protein is CASTPSGSRLNEQFF. The DNA for the CDR3 is TGTGCCAGCACCCCGAGCGGGAGTCGGTTGAATGAGCAGTTCTTC.

The chain recombines TRBV5-1 with TRBJ2-1, with 9 bases that match TRBD1. The CDR3 runs to 17 residues. CDR1 is SGHRS, CDR2 YFSETQ, per germline. With 4 bases clipped from V and 0 bases from J, the junction kept 8 bases outside the gene matches. The chain's CDR3 is CASSTIGQGSSYNEQFF. The CDR3 region has the DNA TGCGCCAGCAGCACCATTGGACAGGGGAGCTCCTACAATGAGCAGTTCTTC.

The chain employs TRBV6-2 or TRBV6-3 and TRBJ2-5; 7 bases line up with TRBD2. The CDR3 loop spans 18 amino acids. The trim removed 0 bases at V and 4 bases at J, leaving 14 bases unmatched. From germline, CDR1 is MNHEY and CDR2 SVGEGT. The CDR3 loop reads CASSYSKRAGEDLETQYF. The CDR3 nucleotides are TGTGCCAGCAGTTACTCGAAGAGGGCGGGGGAAGACCTAGAGACCCAGTACTTC.

A single count supports this clone. The chain carries TRBV27 and TRBJ2-7; TRBD2 agrees at 14 bases. From germline, CDR1 is MNHEY and CDR2 SMNVEV (reference sequence). V shed 6 bases and J 5 bases; nucleotides not matched to a gene: 15. CDR3 length: 18 residues. CDR3 amino acids: CASSWGTGTSGGRDEQYF. In DNA, the CDR3 is TGTGCCAGCAGCTGGGGAACCGGGACTAGCGGGGGAAGGGACGAGCAGTACTTC.

The chain links TRBV4-1 to TRBJ2-3; 9 bases are a match to TRBD1. This CDR3 spans 16 amino acids. Germline V CDR1 and CDR2: MGHRA, YSYEKL. J was trimmed by 0 bases and V by 2 bases; bases with no gene match: 3. In DNA, the CDR3 is TGCGCCAGCAGCCAATCGACAGGGGGTAGCACAGATACGCAGTATTTT. It encodes CASSQSTGGSTDTQYF.

The chain carries TRBV4-1 and TRBJ2-7; 7 bases line up with TRBD2. The J segment lost 3 bases and the V segment lost 1 base, leaving 6 bases of the junction unmatched. The CDR3 contains 15 residues. Germline lookup yields CDR1 MGHRA and CDR2 YSYEKL. CDR3 nucleotide sequence: TGCGCCAGCAGCCAAGGGACTAGTGTTCGCTACGAGCAGTACTTC. This gives the protein CASSQGTSVRYEQYF.

The rearrangement uses TRBV6-5 and TRBJ1-2, with TRBD1 as a possible D gene (6 bases). Germline loops: CDR1 MNHEY, CDR2 SVGAGI. Trimming cost V 4 bases and J 5 bases, with 14 bases left between them. The CDR3 is 14 amino acids. CDR3 protein: CASSSSDRRYGYTF. Written as DNA, the CDR3 is TGTGCCAGCAGTTCCTCTGACAGGAGGTATGGCTACACCTTC.

The J gene is TRBJ2-1, the V gene TRBV9, with TRBD2 matching over 10 bases. V was clipped by 3 bases and J by 7 bases; unmatched bases: 4. The CDR3 is 14 amino acids. Germline CDR1 reads SGDLS; CDR2 reads YYNGEE. CDR3 residues: CASSESSGSNEQFF. CDR3 in DNA: TGTGCCAGCAGCGAGTCTAGCGGGAGTAATGAGCAGTTCTTC.

This sequence joins TRBV27 and TRBJ2-7; 8 nucleotides align to TRBD2. The V gene end was trimmed by 4 bases and the J gene end by 2 bases; junction bases not matched to a gene: 16. CDR3 size: 18 residues. Germline assignment: CDR1 MNHEY and CDR2 SMNVEV (reference sequence). CDR3 nucleotides: TGTGCCAGCAGTTCCCTCCTCCCTTGGGCGGGAGGTACCTACGAGCAGTACTTC. Amino acid sequence: CASSSLLPWAGGTYEQYF.

The V and J genes are TRBV28 and TRBJ2-4; 10 bases are a match to TRBD1. The length of the CDR3 is 18 residues. Germline V CDR1 and CDR2: MDHEN, SYDVKM. The junction had 12 bases not matched to a gene; V was cut back by 7 bases and J by 0 bases. The CDR3 nucleotides read TGTGCCAGCATCCCCCGGGACAGGGGAAGGCTAGCCAAAAACATTCAGTACTTC. Protein sequence: CASIPRDRGRLAKNIQYF.

V usage is TRBV24-1 and J usage is TRBJ2-7; D gene unclear. CDR1 is KGHDR and CDR2 is SFDVKD in the germline V gene. The CDR3 consists of 12 residues. Trimming took 3 bases from V and 3 from J, leaving 5 bases between them. The CDR3 sequence is CATSDQDYEQYF. CDR3 DNA sequence: TGTGCCACCAGTGATCAGGACTACGAGCAGTACTTC.

J is TRBJ2-1 and V is TRBV5-1; 8 bases are a match to TRBD2. Germline-derived CDR1 and CDR2 are SGHRS and YFSETQ. Losses at the gene ends were 4 bases for V and 6 bases for J; bases not matched to a gene: 15. The CDR3 contains 17 residues. The CDR3 protein is CASSPSATGGLINEQFF. The CDR3 DNA follows: TGCGCCAGCAGCCCCAGTGCGACGGGGGGGCTCATCAATGAGCAGTTCTTC.

The rearrangement links TRBV4-3 to TRBJ1-1; 8 bases line up with TRBD1. Germline CDR1 reads LGHNA; CDR2 reads YSLEER. CDR3 length: 13 residues. The junction had 2 bases not matched to a gene; V was cut back by 4 bases and J by 4 bases. CDR3 sequence (DNA): TGCGCCAGCAGCCCCGGACAGGGCACTGAAGCTTTCTTT. It encodes CASSPGQGTEAFF.